The source of this T cell receptor (beta chain) is a study of blood T cell repertoires in COVID-19. Study details: The study drew acute and convalescent COVID-19 samples from the United States, Italy and Spain. PBMCs, B-cell-depleted T cells, or T cells were the source of the cDNA or gDNA that made up the material.

This clone was observed a handful of times. Per the original data handling: Amplifying reference gene primers gave estimates of nucleated cell counts. This table comes from immunoSEQ multiplex PCR, and its TCRdb copy is limited to in-frame clones, with some not included. V, J and clone size are taken as reported in that table, and D and trimming were inferred from the DNA itself. The sample has tens of thousands of clones; 85% to 90% are singletons. V was pared by 1 base and J by 6 bases, with 7 bases between. Germline values: CDR1 SEHNR, CDR2 FQNEAQ (reference sequence). This CDR3 contains 13 residues.

The receptor was derived from a woman aged 50 to 60 with active or convalescent COVID-19. Specimen: peripheral blood. V usage is TRBV7-9 and J usage is TRBJ1-5; possibly TRBD1 for D (5 bases). Here the CDR3 reads CASSLGGSQPQHF. In nucleotides, the CDR3 is TGTGCCAGCAGCTTAGGGGGCAGTCAGCCCCAGCATTTT.